This TCR beta chain came from a study of post-analysis software for immune sequencing data. Across the study: Patients had relapsing-remitting, secondary progressive or progressive-relapsing multiple sclerosis; some lacked subtype.

Study outcomes and limitations: When compared against controls, multiple sclerosis patients showed significantly lower normalized Chao1 diversity. Compared with controls, patients had more of 4 to 6 TRBV segments, including TRBV5-6, TRBV5-1 and TRBV20-1. Samples prepared in the same batch strongly co-clustered by F measure.

As for this clonotype: Its antigen is undetermined.

V was pared by 0 bases and J by 3 bases, with 6 bases between. This CDR3 is 13 amino acids long. Germline-derived CDR1 and CDR2 are LGHNA and YNFKEQ. The TCR beta cDNA libraries contained unique molecular identifiers. Via MiXCR, TCRdb re-called the PCR reads, giving one row per CDR3 protein. The data contain about 540,000 distinct CDR3 sequences, approximately 31% of them singletons. Sequenced sample: blood. The receptor's source is a girl aged 2-17 years with multiple sclerosis. This chain links TRBV4-2 with TRBJ2-7; D is uncertain. This CDR3 reads CASSQEVYYEQYF. The CDR3 DNA sequence: TGTGCCAGCAGCCAAGAAGTTTACTACGAGCAGTACTTC.